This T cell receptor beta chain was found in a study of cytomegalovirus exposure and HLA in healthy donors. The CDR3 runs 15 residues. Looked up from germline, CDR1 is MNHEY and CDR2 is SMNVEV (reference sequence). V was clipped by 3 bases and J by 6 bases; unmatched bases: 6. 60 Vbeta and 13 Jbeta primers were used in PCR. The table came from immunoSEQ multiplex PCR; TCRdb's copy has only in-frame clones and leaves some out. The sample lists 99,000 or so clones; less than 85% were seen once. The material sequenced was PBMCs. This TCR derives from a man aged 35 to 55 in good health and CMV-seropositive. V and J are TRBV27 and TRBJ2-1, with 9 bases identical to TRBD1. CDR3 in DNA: TGTGCCAGCAGTTTGGGACAGGGTTTGGCCAATGAGCAGTTCTTC. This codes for CASSLGQGLANEQFF.